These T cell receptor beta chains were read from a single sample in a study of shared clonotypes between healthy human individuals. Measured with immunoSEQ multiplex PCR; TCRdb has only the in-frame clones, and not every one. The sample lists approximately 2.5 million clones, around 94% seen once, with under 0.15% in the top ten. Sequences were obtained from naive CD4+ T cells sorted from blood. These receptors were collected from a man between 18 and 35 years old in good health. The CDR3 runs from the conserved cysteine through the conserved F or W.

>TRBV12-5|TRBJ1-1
CASGLVTYGEATEAFF
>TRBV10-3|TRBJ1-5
CAISDDVKNQPQHF
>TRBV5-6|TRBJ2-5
CASTPQGGRETQYF
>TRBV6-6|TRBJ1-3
CASSYSRVDSGNTIYF
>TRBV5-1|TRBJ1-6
CASKPGQGAYNSPLHF
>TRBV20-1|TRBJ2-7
CSASLDEQYF
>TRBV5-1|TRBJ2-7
CASSAGPSGMRQYF
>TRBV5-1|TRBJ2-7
CASSSPEGYEQYF
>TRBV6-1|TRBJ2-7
CASRGYNEQYF
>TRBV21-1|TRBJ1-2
CASSKRQIPYGYTF
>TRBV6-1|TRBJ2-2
CASRGQGAIGELFF
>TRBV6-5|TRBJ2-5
CASSYRPLQETQYF
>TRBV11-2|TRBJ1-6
CASSLVGEQDPLHF